Presented here are 8 T cell receptor beta chains from one specimen sequenced in a study of cytomegalovirus exposure and HLA in healthy donors. The PCR made use of 60 Vbeta and 13 Jbeta primers. Measured with immunoSEQ multiplex PCR; TCRdb has only the in-frame clones, and not every one. The sample includes about 140,000 clones, roughly 80% of them seen just once. The sequenced sample was PBMCs. These receptors all stem from a woman in her 40s in good health and CMV-seronegative.

The chain recombines TRBV29-1 with TRBJ1-2; TRBD1 might be the D (6 bases). Germline CDR1 reads SQVTM; CDR2 reads ANQGSEA. CDR3 length equals 12 residues. Trimming cost V 6 bases and J 5 bases, with 13 bases left between them. The DNA of the CDR3 is TGCAGCGTAGCAGGGGTTGATTATGGCTACACCTTC. Protein: CSVAGVDYGYTF. Together with reference TRBV29-1 and TRBJ1-2, the CDR3 gives the full variable domain: SAVISQKPSRDICQRGTSLTIQCQVDSQVTMMFWYRQQPGQSLTLIATANQGSEATYESGFVIDKFPISRPNLTFSTLTVSNMSPEDSSIYLCSVAGVDYGYTFGSGTRLTVV.

The chain uses TRBV29-1 and TRBJ1-1; maybe TRBD1 (5 bases). The CDR3 has 14 amino acids. Germline V gives CDR1 SQVTM, CDR2 ANQGSEA. V was shortened by 7 bases and J by 0 bases, with 15 bases between the two germline ends. Here the CDR3 DNA reads TGCAGCGCTATGGACACCCTTTTGAACACTGAAGCTTTCTTT. Translating it yields CSAMDTLLNTEAFF.

This chain uses TRBV21-1 with TRBJ2-6; the DNA was not compared with TRBD2, the D call given in the table. TRBV21-1 counts as a pseudogene. The CDR3 is made up of 14 amino acids. The CDR3 is CASSESSGANVLTF. The CDR3 DNA follows: TGTGCCAGCTCGGAGAGCTCTGGGGCCAACGTCCTGACTTTC.

V usage is TRBV7-2 and J usage is TRBJ2-1; D is unclear. CDR3 length: 14 amino acids. Trimming took off 8 bases at V and 0 bases at J, with 11 bases between the two ends. From germline, CDR1 is SGHTA and CDR2 FQGNSA. CDR3 protein: CASAISLSYNEQFF. The CDR3 DNA follows: TGTGCCAGCGCGATTAGTCTCTCCTACAATGAGCAGTTCTTC. The variable domain in full, with the rest retrieved from reference TRBV7-2 and TRBJ2-1, is GAGVSQSPSNKVTEKGKDVELRCDPISGHTALYWYRQSLGQGLEFLIYFQGNSAPDKSGLPSDRFSAERTGGSVSTLTIQRTQQEDSAVYLCASAISLSYNEQFFGPGTRLTVL.

The J gene is TRBJ2-7, the V gene TRBV2; weak D call: TRBD1 (6 bases). Germline assignment: CDR1 SNHLY and CDR2 FYNNEI. Trimming removed 5 bases from V and 3 bases from J, with 20 bases in between. The CDR3 is made up of 16 amino acids. DNA of the CDR3: TGTGCCAGCAGTAGCCACCGGGACACAGCCTTCTACGAGCAGTACTTC. Translation gives CASSSHRDTAFYEQYF.

The rearrangement joins TRBV2 to TRBJ2-7, with a weak D call TRBD1 (5 bases). Germline-derived CDR1 and CDR2 are SNHLY and FYNNEI. V lost 8 bases, J lost 4 bases, and 12 bases lay in between. This CDR3 is built from 12 residues. DNA for the CDR3: TGTGCCAGCGGGGCCCAGGGATACGAGCAGTACTTC. As protein: CASGAQGYEQYF. Full variable domain (remainder filled in from reference TRBV2 and TRBJ2-7): EPEVTQTPSHQVTQMGQEVILRCVPISNHLYFYWYRQILGQKVEFLVSFYNNEISEKSEIFDDQFSVERPDGSNFTLKIRSTKLEDSAMYFCASGAQGYEQYFGPGTRLTVT.

The V call is TRBV9, the J call TRBJ2-7, with D possibly TRBD1 on 6 matching bases. This CDR3 has 13 amino acids. V dropped 3 bases and J dropped 1 base, with 8 bases sitting between them. Germline-derived CDR1 and CDR2 are SGDLS and YYNGEE. DNA for the CDR3: TGTGCCAGCAGCGACGGACAGTCCTACGAGCAGTACTTC. It specifies CASSDGQSYEQYF.

The chain has TRBV28 and TRBJ2-5; D is perhaps TRBD2 (6 bases). CDR1 and CDR2 (germline): MDHEN, SYDVKM. Trimming removed 9 bases from V and 5 bases from J, with 16 bases in between. The CDR3 totals 13 residues. The CDR3 spells CASSDYLRETQYF. DNA for the CDR3: TGTGCCAGTTCGGACTATCTGCGGGAGACCCAGTACTTC. The variable domain in full, with the rest retrieved from reference TRBV28 and TRBJ2-5, is DVKVTQSSRYLVKRTGEKVFLECVQDMDHENMFWYRQDPGLGLRLIYFSYDVKMKEKGDIPEGYSVSREKKERFSLILESASTNQTSMYLCASSDYLRETQYFGPGTRLLVL.